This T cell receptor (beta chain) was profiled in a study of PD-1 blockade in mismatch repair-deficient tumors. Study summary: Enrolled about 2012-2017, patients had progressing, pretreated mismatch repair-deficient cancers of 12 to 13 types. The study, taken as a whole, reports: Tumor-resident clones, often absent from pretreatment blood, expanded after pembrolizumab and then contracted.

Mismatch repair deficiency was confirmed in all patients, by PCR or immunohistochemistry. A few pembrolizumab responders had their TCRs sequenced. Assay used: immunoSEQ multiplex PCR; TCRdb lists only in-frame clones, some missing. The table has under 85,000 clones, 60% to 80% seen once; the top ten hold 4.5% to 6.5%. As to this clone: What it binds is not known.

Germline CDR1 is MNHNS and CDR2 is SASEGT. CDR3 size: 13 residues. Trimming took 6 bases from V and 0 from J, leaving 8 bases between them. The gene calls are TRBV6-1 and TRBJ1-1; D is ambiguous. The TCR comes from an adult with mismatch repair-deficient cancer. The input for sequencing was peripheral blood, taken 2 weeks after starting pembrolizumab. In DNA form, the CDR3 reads TGTGCCAGCAGGCCGAGCTTGAACACTGAAGCTTTCTTT. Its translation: CASRPSLNTEAFF.